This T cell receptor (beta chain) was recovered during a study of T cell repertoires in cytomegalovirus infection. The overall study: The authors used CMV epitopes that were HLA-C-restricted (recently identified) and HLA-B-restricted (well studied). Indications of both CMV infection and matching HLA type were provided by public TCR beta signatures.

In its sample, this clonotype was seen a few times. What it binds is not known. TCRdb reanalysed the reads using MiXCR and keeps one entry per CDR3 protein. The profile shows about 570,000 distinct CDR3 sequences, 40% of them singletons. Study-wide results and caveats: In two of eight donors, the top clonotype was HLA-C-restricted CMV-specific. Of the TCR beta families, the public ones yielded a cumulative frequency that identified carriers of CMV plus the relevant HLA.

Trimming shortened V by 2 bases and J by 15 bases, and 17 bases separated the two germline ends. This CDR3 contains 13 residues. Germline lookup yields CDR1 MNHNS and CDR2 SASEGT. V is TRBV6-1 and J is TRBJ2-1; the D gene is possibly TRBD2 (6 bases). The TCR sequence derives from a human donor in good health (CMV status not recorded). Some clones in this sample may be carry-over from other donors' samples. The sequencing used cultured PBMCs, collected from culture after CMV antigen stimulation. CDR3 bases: TGTGCCAGCAGTGAATGGGACTCAAGAGTCCGGTTCTTC. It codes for CASSEWDSRVRFF.